This TCR beta chain was found in a study of blood T cell repertoires in COVID-19. Turning to the study itself: Samples came from the United States, Italy and Spain, spanning acute and convalescent COVID-19.

Only in-frame clones appear in the TCRdb table, and some are missing; sequencing was by immunoSEQ multiplex PCR. The sample holds about 210,000 clones, roughly 86% seen once. This TCR was recovered from a man in his forties or fifties with acute COVID-19. Sample: PBMCs or T cells enriched from blood (not recorded which).

CDR3 nucleotides: TGCGCCAGCAGCCACCCCCCCTTGACAGGGAAGTACGAGCAGTACTTC. Encoded protein: CASSHPPLTGKYEQYF. The chain joins TRBV4-1 to TRBJ2-7, with 7 bases matching TRBD1. Germline assignment: CDR1 MGHRA and CDR2 YSYEKL. CDR3 length: 16 residues. Trimming at V came to 3 bases and at J to 4 bases, leaving 12 bases not matched to a gene.